A selection of T cell receptor beta chains follows, all from one sample in a study of response to subunit inactivated influenza vaccine. TCRdb ran MiXCR on the RT-PCR reads and lists one entry per CDR3 protein. The sample has about 610,000 distinct CDR3 sequences, approximately 14% seen once. The material was PBMCs from blood, obtained less than 13 days after vaccination. Receptors were obtained from a man aged 50 to 60 who received an inactivated influenza vaccine. The CDR3 runs from the conserved cysteine through the conserved F or W.

j_gene	v_gene	CDR3aa
TRBJ1-6	TRBV2	CASNKDRGDSPLHF
TRBJ2-6	TRBV5-1	CASSVGQAGGANVLTF
TRBJ2-7	TRBV6-6	CASSRVKYEQYF
TRBJ2-5	TRBV18	CASSPPHVQETQYF
TRBJ2-5	TRBV11-2	CASSLEQLETQYF
TRBJ2-3	TRBV24-1	CATSDYGRGPSTDTQYF
TRBJ2-7	TRBV7-8	CASSFSSSYEQYF
TRBJ1-4	TRBV20-1	CSATLQGAAANEKLFF
TRBJ2-1	TRBV3-1	CASSQDGPGPYNEQFF
TRBJ2-7	TRBV3-1	CASSHAGLVSEQYF
TRBJ2-3	TRBV14	CASSQGGIDTQYF
TRBJ2-2	TRBV2	CASSAWENTGELFF
TRBJ1-4	TRBV19	CASWDRNEKLFF
TRBJ2-7	TRBV29-1	CSVENSYEQYF
TRBJ2-2	TRBV5-1	CASSLQGQGPGELFF
TRBJ1-1	TRBV9	CASSVGQGYGNTEAFF
TRBJ1-4	TRBV11-2	CASSFVRSATNEKLFF
TRBJ2-3	TRBV2	CASGVTSGSIADTQYF
TRBJ2-1	TRBV6-2/TRBV6-3	CASRGTSGGARYLYNEQFF
TRBJ2-7	TRBV6-5	CASSYEGAPSYEQYF
TRBJ2-2	TRBV20-1	CSARSLAGAANTGELFF
TRBJ2-3	TRBV9	CASNPTKGTGGDPQYF
TRBJ2-1	TRBV7-9	CASSLGGGIAYNEQFF
TRBJ1-3	TRBV28	CASSSGQRGSGNTIYF
TRBJ2-7	TRBV27	CASSILAGGGEQYF
TRBJ2-4	TRBV5-1	CASSLAAAGKNIQYF
TRBJ2-2	TRBV28	CASSAGKELFF
TRBJ1-1	TRBV7-6	CASSVSGGMNTEAFF
TRBJ2-1	TRBV5-5	CASSFLSGSSYNEQFF
TRBJ1-5	TRBV6-2/TRBV6-3	CASSPRRSASNQPQHF
TRBJ1-4	TRBV19	CASSTLGGGAEKLLF
TRBJ2-1	TRBV6-1	CASMSSRTIEQFF